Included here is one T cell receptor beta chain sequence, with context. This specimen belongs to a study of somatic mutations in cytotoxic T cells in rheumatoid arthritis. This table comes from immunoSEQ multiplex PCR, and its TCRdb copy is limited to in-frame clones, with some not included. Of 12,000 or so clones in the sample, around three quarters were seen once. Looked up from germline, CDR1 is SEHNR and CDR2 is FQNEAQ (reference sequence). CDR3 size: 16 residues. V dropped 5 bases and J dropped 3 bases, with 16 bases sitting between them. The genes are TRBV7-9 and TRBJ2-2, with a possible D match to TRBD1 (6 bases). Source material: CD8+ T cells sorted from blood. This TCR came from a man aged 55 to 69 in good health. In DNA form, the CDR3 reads TGTGCCAGCAGCCTTTCTTCAGGGGTGGACACCGGGGAGCTGTTTTTT. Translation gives CASSLSSGVDTGELFF.